This TCR beta chain came from a study of technical replicates of blood from several donors. Germline CDR1 reads LGHNT; CDR2 reads FRNRAP. V shed 5 bases and J shed 0 bases, with 14 bases lying between them. This CDR3 comprises 16 residues. Clones were read by immunoSEQ multiplex PCR, and TCRdb kept only the in-frame ones, dropping some. Here the sample spans more than 75,000 clones, just over 85% being singletons. The sequence derives from a human donor in good health. Some clones in this sample may be carry-over from other donors' samples. The chain recombines TRBV12-5 with TRBJ1-5; D uncertain. Specimen: PBMCs. The CDR3 region is CASGQRSDLSNQPQHF. CDR3 bases: TGTGCTAGTGGTCAGCGGTCAGACCTTAGCAATCAGCCCCAGCATTTT.